This T cell receptor beta chain was retrieved from a study of cytomegalovirus exposure and HLA in healthy donors. Study-wide context: A later analysis reported the 120 validation repertoires used the same platform as the 666 first-cohort repertoires.

Method: immunoSEQ multiplex PCR; TCRdb's copy keeps in-frame clones and lacks some. The sample has around 140,000 clones; about 94% are singletons. This clone was found many times. Its antigen is still unknown. General observations from the study: CMV antigen specificity was confirmed in vitro for a few CMV-associated chains. Most TCR sequences proved rare, with some public TCRs found in many donors.

Trimming removed 2 bases from V and 8 bases from J, with 22 bases in between. CDR3 length: 16 residues. CDR1 and CDR2 (germline): SGHNT, YYREEE (reference sequence). The chain joins TRBV5-4 to TRBJ1-2; TRBD1 might be the D (6 bases). Sample: PBMCs. The clonotype originates from a man younger than 35 in good health and CMV-seropositive. The CDR3 loop reads CASSFQQSQGRRGYTF. The CDR3 DNA follows: TGTGCCAGCAGCTTCCAACAATCCCAGGGGCGCAGGGGCTACACCTTC. Using reference TRBV5-4 and TRBJ1-2 for the parts outside the CDR3, the full variable domain is ETGVTQSPTHLIKTRGQQVTLRCSSQSGHNTVSWYQQALGQGPQFIFQYYREEENGRGNFPPRFSGLQFPNYSSELNVNALELDDSALYLCASSFQQSQGRRGYTFGSGTRLTVV.